Sequencing of this T cell receptor (beta chain) was carried out in a study of blood T cell repertoires in COVID-19. Across the study: Donors in the United States, Italy and Spain gave samples during acute or convalescent COVID-19. Sample material is recorded as cDNA or gDNA derived from T cells, B-cell-depleted T cells, or PBMCs.

The authors' processing: Cell counts per sample came from amplifying reference gene primers. The repertoire was sequenced with immunoSEQ multiplex PCR; TCRdb's copy has only in-frame clones and lacks some. The D gene and trimming were derived from the DNA, and the V and J assignments and clone size from that table. The sample shows about 140,000 clones, around 80% of them seen only once. V was clipped by 4 bases and J by 2 bases; unmatched bases: 7. Germline CDR1 SGHDT, CDR2 YYEEEE. This CDR3 has 15 residues. This chain joins TRBV5-6 and TRBJ2-7; 9 bases align to TRBD2. Sequencing used peripheral blood. This clonotype was obtained from a woman aged 55-69 years with acute or convalescent COVID-19. The CDR3: CASSPRLAGTYEQYF. CDR3 sequence (DNA): TGTGCCAGCAGCCCCCGGCTAGCGGGGACCTACGAGCAGTACTTC.